These 29 T cell receptor beta chains share one sample of origin, sequenced in a study of blood T cell repertoires in COVID-19. This table comes from immunoSEQ multiplex PCR, and its TCRdb copy is limited to in-frame clones, with some not included. The sample has around 120,000 clones; over 75% are singletons. The sequenced sample was peripheral blood. These receptors were taken from a human donor with active COVID-19. The donor label of this sample is uncertain.

The V gene is TRBV29-1, the J gene TRBJ2-2; D not certain. V was shortened by 4 bases and J by 1 base, with 4 bases between the two germline ends. CDR3 size: 12 residues. Looked up from germline, CDR1 is SQVTM and CDR2 is ANQGSEA. The CDR3 protein is CSVARNTGELFF. CDR3 DNA sequence: TGCAGCGTTGCTAGGAACACCGGGGAGCTGTTTTTT.

The chain joins TRBV3-1 (or the pseudogene TRBV3-2) to TRBJ2-5, with TRBD2 as a possible D gene (6 bases). Germline V gene data show CDR1 as LGHDT and CDR2 as YNNKEL (reference sequence). The CDR3 consists of 16 residues. Trimming left V 2 bases short and J 2 bases short, with 15 bases between. In DNA, the CDR3 is TGTGCCAGCAGCCAATATAAGGCGGGGCATCAAGAGACCCAGTACTTC. It specifies CASSQYKAGHQETQYF.

Only one count was recorded for this clone. This chain joins TRBV4-1 and TRBJ2-2, with 7 nucleotides matching TRBD1. V was clipped by 6 bases and J by 6 bases; unmatched bases: 10. This CDR3 contains 15 residues. Germline V lookup: CDR1 MGHRA, CDR2 YSYEKL. The CDR3 nucleotides read TGCGCCAGCAGATCTTGGACAGGCCCGGCCGGGGAGCTGTTTTTT. This codes for CASRSWTGPAGELFF.

There are a few counts of this clone. V is TRBV20-1 and J is TRBJ2-3; D gene ambiguous. Per the germline V gene, CDR1 is DFQATT and CDR2 is SNEGSKA (reference sequence). The ends were cut back, 3 bases at V and 6 bases at J, with 10 bases in the middle. CDR3 length equals 12 residues. CDR3 nucleotide sequence: TGCAGTGCTAGTCATACCGGGGATACGCAGTATTTT. This encodes CSASHTGDTQYF.

The gene calls are TRBV6-4 and TRBJ2-1; possibly TRBD1 for D (6 bases). V lost 6 bases, J lost 8 bases, and 14 bases lay in between. Germline loops: CDR1 MRHNA, CDR2 SNTAGT. The CDR3 contains 13 residues. CDR3 in DNA: TGTGCCAGCAGGGCGGCAGGGGTCCATGAGCAGTTCTTC. Translation: CASRAAGVHEQFF.

The chain has TRBV4-3 and TRBJ1-1, with D possibly TRBD1 on 6 matching bases. The CDR3 is made up of 16 amino acids. Germline CDR1 LGHNA, CDR2 YSLEER. V shed 0 bases and J shed 5 bases, with 16 bases lying between them. The CDR3 DNA reads as TGCGCCAGCAGCCAAGATCTGAGGGGGGGAGGGACTGAAGCTTTCTTT. Amino acid sequence: CASSQDLRGGGTEAFF.

Comment on this clone: The same CDR3 arises from other DNA sequences in this sample as well. This chain joins TRBV7-2 and TRBJ2-1; 8 nucleotides match TRBD1. CDR1 is SGHTA and CDR2 is FQGNSA in the germline V gene. This CDR3 has 15 residues. V lost 3 bases to trimming and J lost 0 bases; unmatched junction nucleotides: 1. The CDR3 region is CASSFGQGSYNEQFF. CDR3 sequence (DNA): TGTGCCAGCAGCTTCGGACAGGGCTCCTACAATGAGCAGTTCTTC.

The V call is TRBV20-1, the J call TRBJ1-1; D ambiguous. V gave up 1 base and J gave up 4 bases, with 4 bases separating them. This CDR3 has 11 amino acids. Germline V gene sequence: CDR1 DFQATT, CDR2 SNEGSKA (reference sequence). Written as DNA, the CDR3 is TGCAGTGCTAGAGGTATCACTGAAGCTTTCTTT. Its protein is CSARGITEAFF.

This sequence joins TRBV7-2 and TRBJ2-3; maybe TRBD2 (7 bases). This CDR3 has 17 residues. V was shortened by 2 bases and J by 6 bases, with 21 bases between the two germline ends. Germline assignment: CDR1 SGHTA and CDR2 FQGNSA. CDR3: CASSLRGALMILDTQYF. The CDR3 DNA follows: TGTGCCAGCAGCTTACGGGGGGCCTTAATGATTTTGGATACGCAGTATTTT.

The chain joins TRBV5-1 to TRBJ1-4; perhaps TRBD1 as D (6 bases). Per the germline V gene, CDR1 is SGHRS and CDR2 is YFSETQ. Trimming took 0 bases from V and 7 from J, leaving 13 bases between them. The CDR3 has 15 amino acids. CDR3 DNA: TGCGCCAGCAGCTTGGATGGGACAAGCTCTGAAAAACTGTTTTTT. Its protein product is CASSLDGTSSEKLFF.

The J gene is TRBJ1-1, the V gene TRBV5-8; D unresolved. V was trimmed by 0 bases and J by 0 bases, leaving 12 bases between them. The germline CDR1 and CDR2 sequences are SGHTS and YDEGEE. The CDR3 loop spans 16 amino acids. CDR3 bases: TGTGCCAGCAGCTTGGGGCACCTGTTATTGAACACTGAAGCTTTCTTT. It specifies CASSLGHLLLNTEAFF.

This chain links TRBV6-2 or TRBV6-3 with TRBJ2-5, with 7 bases identical to TRBD1. In germline, CDR1 is MNHEY, CDR2 SVGEGT. With V trimmed by 0 bases and J by 2 bases, 9 bases remained unmatched. The CDR3 is made up of 17 amino acids. The CDR3 here is CASSYSQGPATQETQYF. The CDR3 DNA sequence: TGTGCCAGCAGTTACTCACAGGGGCCCGCAACACAAGAGACCCAGTACTTC.

This clone was found many times. This chain connects TRBV6-5 to TRBJ1-2; tentative D call: TRBD1 (5 bases). The CDR3 is 14 amino acids. The V gene's germline CDR1 is MNHEY and CDR2 SVGAGI. The V end lost 0 bases, the J end lost 4 bases, and 9 bases lay between the germline ends. The CDR3: CASSYSTESYGYTF. The CDR3 DNA reads as TGTGCCAGCAGTTACTCGACAGAGAGCTATGGCTACACCTTC.

The chain employs TRBV19 and TRBJ2-6, with 12 bases matching TRBD2. The CDR3 extends over 18 amino acids. J gave up 0 bases and V 4 bases, and 4 bases lay outside the gene matches. In germline, CDR1 is LNHDA, CDR2 SQIVND (reference sequence). The CDR3: CASSTPSGGGSGANVLTF. Written as DNA, the CDR3 is TGTGCCAGTAGTACACCTAGCGGGGGGGGCTCTGGGGCCAACGTCCTGACTTTC.

This rearrangement joins TRBV9 to TRBJ1-3, with no clear D. The CDR3 consists of 15 residues. CDR1 and CDR2 (germline): SGDLS, YYNGEE. V was cut by 6 bases and J by 1 base, with 14 bases left in between. For the CDR3, the DNA is TGTGCCAGCACAAGGGAGCCAATTTCTGGAAACACCATATATTTT. Translating it yields CASTREPISGNTIYF.

The chain couples TRBV20-1 to TRBJ2-3; D is ambiguous. The CDR3 is 13 residues long. In germline, CDR1 is DFQATT, CDR2 SNEGSKA (reference sequence). The ends were cut back, 3 bases at V and 3 bases at J, with 10 bases in the middle. The DNA for the CDR3 is TGCAGTGCTAGTATAGTAGTTACAGATACGCAGTATTTT. The encoded protein is CSASIVVTDTQYF.

J is TRBJ2-1 and V is TRBV7-9; TRBD2 agrees at 9 bases. Germline CDR1 is SEHNR and CDR2 is FQNEAQ (reference sequence). The CDR3 contains 18 residues. Germline trimming cut 0 bases from V and 4 bases from J; bases unmatched to any gene: 10. CDR3 loop: CASSLALAGVPFYNEQFF. The CDR3 region has the DNA TGTGCCAGCAGCTTAGCTTTAGCGGGGGTACCCTTTTACAATGAGCAGTTCTTC.

The chain links TRBV7-2 to TRBJ1-6; no firm D call. Germline V gene data show CDR1 as SGHTA and CDR2 as FQGNSA. The CDR3 extends over 12 amino acids. Trimming pared 5 bases from V and 8 bases from J, leaving 7 bases between. CDR3 sequence (DNA): TGTGCCAGCAGCCCCGGGGATTCACCCCTCCACTTT. Amino acid sequence: CASSPGDSPLHF. The variable domain in full, completed from reference TRBV7-2 and TRBJ1-6, reads GAGVSQSPSNKVTEKGKDVELRCDPISGHTALYWYRQSLGQGLEFLIYFQGNSAPDKSGLPSDRFSAERTGGSVSTLTIQRTQQEDSAVYLCASSPGDSPLHFGNGTRLTVT.

The rearrangement links TRBV19 to TRBJ2-1; 7 bases fit TRBD2. The length of the CDR3 is 15 residues. The J segment lost 2 bases and the V segment lost 11 bases, leaving 12 bases of the junction unmatched. Per germline, CDR1 LNHDA and CDR2 SQIVND (reference sequence). CDR3 bases: TGTGCCGGGAAAACTAGCGTTAAACCCTACAATGAGCAGTTCTTC. Residues: CAGKTSVKPYNEQFF.

This sequence joins TRBV3-1 (or the pseudogene TRBV3-2) and TRBJ2-7; weak D call: TRBD2 (5 bases). Germline CDR1 is LGHDT and CDR2 is YNNKEL (reference sequence). The CDR3 has 15 residues. The V gene lost 6 bases and the J gene lost 6 bases, with 21 bases spanning the gap. The CDR3 region is CASSRGILERAEQYF. The CDR3 region has the DNA TGTGCCAGCAGTCGAGGAATACTAGAGCGCGCCGAGCAGTACTTC.

V gene TRBV6-6 combines with J gene TRBJ1-5; 7 nucleotides line up with TRBD1. CDR3 length equals 15 residues. Germline loops: CDR1 MNHNY, CDR2 SVGAGI (reference sequence). The V segment lost 6 bases and the J segment 3 bases; nucleotides outside the gene matches: 8. The CDR3: CASSSGTVINQPQHF. DNA of the CDR3: TGTGCCAGCAGCTCCGGGACAGTAATCAATCAGCCCCAGCATTTT.

The chain recombines TRBV2 with TRBJ2-2, with 9 bases lining up with TRBD2. Germline values: CDR1 SNHLY, CDR2 FYNNEI. The CDR3 is made up of 15 amino acids. The V and J ends lost 6 bases and 2 bases, in that order; junction bases with no gene match: 4. As DNA, the CDR3 is TGTGCCAGCAGGCCGGGACTAGCAAACACCGGGGAGCTGTTTTTT. Its protein product is CASRPGLANTGELFF.

The chain couples TRBV7-2 to TRBJ2-7, with TRBD2 matching over 8 bases. Germline V gene sequence: CDR1 SGHTA, CDR2 FQGNSA. This CDR3 comprises 14 residues. With V trimmed by 8 bases and J by 4 bases, 10 bases remained unmatched. In DNA, the CDR3 is TGTGCCAGCGCGGGGGGTAGAGGATCGTACGAGCAGTACTTC. This sequence encodes CASAGGRGSYEQYF.

The chain combines TRBV19 with TRBJ1-1; possible D gene TRBD1, 6 bases. The CDR3 runs 13 residues. Germline values: CDR1 LNHDA, CDR2 SQIVND (reference sequence). V was clipped by 4 bases and J by 6 bases, with 12 bases between them. The CDR3 region has the DNA TGTGCCAGTAGTACCGTAGGGGGAGCTGAAGCTTTCTTT. It is translated as CASSTVGGAEAFF.

The V gene is TRBV7-2, the J gene TRBJ2-1, with 8 bases lining up with TRBD1. CDR1 SGHTA and CDR2 FQGNSA come from the germline V gene. Trimming cost V 1 base and J 15 bases; bases outside gene matches: 5. The CDR3 is made up of 12 amino acids. In DNA form, the CDR3 reads TGTGCCAGCAGCTTAGGTCCGGGACAGGCGTTCTTC. Its translation: CASSLGPGQAFF.

This clone was found once. The rearrangement uses TRBV7-2 and TRBJ2-7; D call uncertain. This CDR3 is built from 13 residues. The V end lost 2 bases, the J end lost 2 bases, and 7 bases lay between the germline ends. CDR1 and CDR2 (germline): SGHTA, FQGNSA. The CDR3: CASSLNPAYEQYF. The CDR3 DNA sequence: TGTGCCAGCAGCTTAAATCCTGCCTACGAGCAGTACTTC. Complete variable domain (other parts from reference TRBV7-2 and TRBJ2-7): GAGVSQSPSNKVTEKGKDVELRCDPISGHTALYWYRQSLGQGLEFLIYFQGNSAPDKSGLPSDRFSAERTGGSVSTLTIQRTQQEDSAVYLCASSLNPAYEQYFGPGTRLTVT.

The rearrangement uses TRBV6-2 or TRBV6-3 and TRBJ2-1; 11 bases line up with TRBD2. The CDR3 length is 15 residues. With V trimmed by 5 bases and J by 5 bases, 5 bases remained unmatched. Germline V gene data show CDR1 as MNHEY and CDR2 as SVGEGT. The CDR3 nucleotides are TGTGCCAGCAGTGAGCTAGCGGGGGGCAACAATGAGCAGTTCTTC. The encoded protein is CASSELAGGNNEQFF.

The chain uses TRBV18 and TRBJ2-1; 7 bases agree with TRBD1. Germline CDR1 is KGHSH and CDR2 is LQKENI. The CDR3 covers 15 residues. V shed 4 bases, J shed 4 bases, and the junction held 7 bases outside the gene matches. The CDR3 here is CASSLTGQPYNEQFF. In DNA form, the CDR3 reads TGTGCCAGCTCACTAACGGGACAGCCTTACAATGAGCAGTTCTTC.

The CDR3 here is CASSQGGGATDTQYF. Written as DNA, the CDR3 is TGTGCCAGCAGCCAGGGCGGGGGGGCCACAGATACGCAGTATTTT. The V gene is TRBV3-1 (or the pseudogene TRBV3-2), the J gene TRBJ2-3; 9 bases line up with TRBD2. Unmatched junction bases numbered 3, after V lost 3 bases and J lost 2 bases. Germline loops: CDR1 LGHDT, CDR2 YNNKEL (reference sequence). The CDR3 runs to 15 residues.